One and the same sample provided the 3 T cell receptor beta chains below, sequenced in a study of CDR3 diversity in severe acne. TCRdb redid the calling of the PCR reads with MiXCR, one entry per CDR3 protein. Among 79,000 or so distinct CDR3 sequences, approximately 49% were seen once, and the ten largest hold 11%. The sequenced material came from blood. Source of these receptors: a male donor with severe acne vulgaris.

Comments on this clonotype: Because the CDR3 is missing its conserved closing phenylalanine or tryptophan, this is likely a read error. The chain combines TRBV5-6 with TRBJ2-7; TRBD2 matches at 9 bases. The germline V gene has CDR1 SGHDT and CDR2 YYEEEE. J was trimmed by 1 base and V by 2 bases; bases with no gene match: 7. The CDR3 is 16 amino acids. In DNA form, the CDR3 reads TGTGCCAGCAGCTTTTTGCGGGGGGGGACTTCCTACGAGCAGTACCTC. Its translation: CASSFLRGGTSYEQYL.

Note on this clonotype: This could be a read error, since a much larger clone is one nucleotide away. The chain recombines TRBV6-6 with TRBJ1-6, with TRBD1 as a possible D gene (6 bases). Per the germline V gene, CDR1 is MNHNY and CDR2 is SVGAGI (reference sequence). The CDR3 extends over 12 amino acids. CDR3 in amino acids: CSSRGTDSPLHF. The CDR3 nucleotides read TGTTCCAGCAGGGGCACGGATTCACCCCTCCACTTT.

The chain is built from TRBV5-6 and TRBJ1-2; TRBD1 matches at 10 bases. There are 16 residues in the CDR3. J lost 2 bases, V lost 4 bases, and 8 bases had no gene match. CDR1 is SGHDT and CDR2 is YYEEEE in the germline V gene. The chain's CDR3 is CASSLGSGQGNYGYTF. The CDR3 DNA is TGTGCCAGCAGCCTAGGGTCGGGACAGGGGAACTATGGCTACACCTTC.